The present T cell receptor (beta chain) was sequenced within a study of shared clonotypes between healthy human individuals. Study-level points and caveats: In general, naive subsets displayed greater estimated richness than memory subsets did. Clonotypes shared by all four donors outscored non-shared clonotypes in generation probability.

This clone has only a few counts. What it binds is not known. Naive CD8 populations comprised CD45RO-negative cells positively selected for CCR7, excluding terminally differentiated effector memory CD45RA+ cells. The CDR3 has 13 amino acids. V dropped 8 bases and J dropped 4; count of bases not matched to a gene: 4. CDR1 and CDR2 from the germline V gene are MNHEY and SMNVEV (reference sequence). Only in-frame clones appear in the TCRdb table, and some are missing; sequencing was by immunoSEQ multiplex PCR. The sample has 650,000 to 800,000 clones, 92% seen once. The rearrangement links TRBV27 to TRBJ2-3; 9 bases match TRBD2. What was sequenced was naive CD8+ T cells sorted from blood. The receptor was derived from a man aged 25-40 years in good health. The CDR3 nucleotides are TGTGCCAGCGCGGGAGGGACCTCAGATACGCAGTATTTT. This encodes CASAGGTSDTQYF.